This T cell receptor beta chain derives from a study of T cell responses to AZD1222 COVID-19 vaccine (dated by TCRdb to 2020 to 2022). With respect to the entire study: AZD1222 recipients with second doses at about 4 weeks or about 12 weeks were pooled, because spike-specific TCR depth and breadth did not differ between schedules. A total of 240 or so trial participants underwent TCR sequencing, of whom about 210 had received two doses of AZD1222 and about 26 had received two doses of the MenACWY control vaccine. Trial participants were enrolled by age into subgroups of 18-55, 56-69 and 70-plus years, and around 150, 28 and 57 TCR-sequenced participants, respectively, were included in these subgroups.

Points on this clone: Its antigen remains unidentified. No base quality information exists; no much larger clone differs at one position.

The CDR3 regions of human TCRbeta chains were analyzed by immunosequencing. The source study handled its data this way. Repertoire TCRs were checked for matches against a reference library of SARS-CoV-2-specific TCRs that had been generated using the MIRA antigen-specificity platform. Breadth meant the fraction of unique TCRs that were SARS-CoV-2-associated, whereas depth meant the fraction of total T cells that were SARS-CoV-2-associated. Using the MIRA data, every spike-specific TCR was mapped to the spike region that the TCR reacted to and assigned to either a CD4 or a CD8 class. Log10-transformed breadth and depth values were compared by one-way ANOVA with Sidak's multiple comparisons tests. In TCRdb, the immuneACCESS table is reduced to in-frame sequences with V and J assigned. These tables do not hold every clone; where another copy was compared, an unresolved V gene accounts for under half, and the others remain unexplained. V and J calls plus clone size are reproduced from that table; the DNA served to infer D and trimming. The sample table shows about 130,000 clones, and over 90% are seen once. The ten top clones hold 6% to 7% of the sample.

Study-level results and caveats: A significant rise in spike-specific TCR breadth and depth was observed after two AZD1222 doses relative to day 0 and relative to MenACWY recipients. In the small 56-69-year group, the increase in depth fell short of significance, most likely because of low power. Participants were mostly white British, with more females than males. The authors suggested clonal diversity may have been underestimated. Because no day 14 peak-response samples were available, repertoires were characterized only after the peak T cell response. Only five or six AZD1222 recipients were SARS-CoV-2 seropositive at baseline, limiting conclusions about previously exposed vaccinees. Vaccine-associated CD4 TCRs spanned the whole spike protein, with dominant responses in regions 160-218 and 743-854. Reportedly, close to half of the unique spike-specific TCRs recognized epitopes lying outside the regions that are mutated in the B.1.351 and B.1.1.7 variants.

From the cysteine up to the phenylalanine, the CDR3 has a length of 17 residues. The retained sequence is limited to the CDR3, 51 bases, with the frame set at the first base. From a lookup of the germline V gene, CDR1 and CDR2 are SGHRS and YFSETQ. Trimming removed 0 bases from V and 10 bases from J, leaving 23 bases between the germline ends. The sample's time point label, in plain terms: baseline before first vaccination. Samples from vaccinated people were obtained from the UK trials COV001 and COV002, which included a single-blind randomized controlled phase 2/3 trial of AZD1222 (ChAdOx1 nCoV-19) in healthy adults. Trial participant PBMC samples were collected at day 0 and day 28 after the second dose for TCRbeta chain sequencing.

This chain is built from TRBV5-1 and TRBJ1-5; TRBD1 is perhaps the D gene, given 5 matching bases. The input for sequencing was peripheral blood, taken on day 0 of AZD1222 vaccination. The TCR originated in an adult in good health. The CDR3 in this case is CASSLASLPAGGRPQHF. The DNA reads TGCGCCAGCAGCTTGGCTAGCCTTCCGGCGGGGGGTCGACCCCAGCATTTT.